What follows are 11 T cell receptor beta chains derived from one specimen sequenced in a study of T cell repertoires in cytomegalovirus infection. In TCRdb, the reads were re-called with MiXCR into one record per CDR3 protein. The sample holds some 240,000 distinct CDR3 sequences, 15% to 20% seen once. The sequencing sample was made of CD8+ T cells from PBMCs. The receptor source for this set is a human donor in good health (CMV status not recorded). Some clones in this sample may be carry-over from other donors' samples.

This clonotype came up a few times. The rearrangement joins TRBV7-9 to TRBJ2-7, with a possible D match to TRBD2 (5 bases). Trimming cost V 3 bases and J 3 bases, with 27 bases left between them. From germline, CDR1 is SEHNR and CDR2 FQNEAQ (reference sequence). The CDR3 is 19 residues long. The CDR3 DNA reads TGTGCCAGCAGCTTGGTCCTAGAAAACGGTTTATTGGGGAGCTACGAGCAGTACTTC. Translating gives CASSLVLENGLLGSYEQYF. The full variable domain, rest sourced from reference TRBV7-9 and TRBJ2-7, is DTGVSQNPRHKITKRGQNVTFRCDPISEHNRLYWYRQTLGQGPEFLTYFQNEAQLEKSRLLSDRFSAERPKGSFSTLEIQRTEQGDSAMYLCASSLVLENGLLGSYEQYFGPGTRLTVT.

This clonotype has a count of ten or more. V gene TRBV2 combines with J gene TRBJ1-5; TRBD1 is a possible D gene (6 bases). Trimming took 2 bases from V and 3 from J, leaving 17 bases between them. Germline lookup yields CDR1 SNHLY and CDR2 FYNNEI. The CDR3 contains 17 residues. CDR3: CASSESVGGGDNQPQHF. As DNA, the CDR3 is TGTGCCAGCAGTGAAAGCGTTGGGGGGGGCGACAATCAGCCCCAGCATTTT.

This clonotype was observed a few times. The chain employs TRBV2 and TRBJ2-7, with a weak D call TRBD2 (5 bases). CDR3 length: 12 amino acids. In germline, CDR1 is SNHLY, CDR2 FYNNEI. The V gene lost 8 bases and the J gene lost 6 bases, with 14 bases spanning the gap. The CDR3: CASPSGKGEQYF. Here the CDR3 DNA reads TGTGCCAGCCCCTCCGGGAAGGGCGAGCAGTACTTC.

This clonotype was seen at least ten times. V gene TRBV6-2 or TRBV6-3 combines with J gene TRBJ1-1; no clear D gene. Looked up from germline, CDR1 is MNHEY and CDR2 is SVGEGT. This CDR3 is built from 15 residues. V was pared by 0 bases and J by 2 bases, with 10 bases between. The CDR3 is CASSYSILANTEAFF. In DNA form, the CDR3 reads TGTGCCAGCAGTTACTCGATTTTAGCCAACACTGAAGCTTTCTTT.

The V and J genes are TRBV12-5 and TRBJ2-7, with 8 bases identical to TRBD2. CDR1 LGHNT and CDR2 FRNRAP come from the germline V gene. The length of the CDR3 is 13 residues. With 3 bases clipped from V and 3 bases from J, the junction kept 1 base outside the gene matches. In DNA form, the CDR3 reads TGTGCTAGTGGTTTCCGGGGGGGCTACGAGCAGTACTTC. It yields the protein CASGFRGGYEQYF.

This clonotype was recorded many times. The chain couples TRBV7-2 to TRBJ1-1; tentative D call: TRBD1 (6 bases). V was cut by 5 bases and J by 1 base, with 14 bases left in between. The CDR3 is 15 residues long. Per germline, CDR1 SGHTA and CDR2 FQGNSA. CDR3 nucleotide sequence: TGTGCCAGCAGCCAGGGCACAGGGCCGAACACTGAAGCTTTCTTT. Protein sequence: CASSQGTGPNTEAFF.

As concerns this clonotype: Given a much more abundant clone one base away, this may be a read error. The chain links TRBV7-9 to TRBJ2-7; 9 positions match TRBD1. This CDR3 comprises 14 residues. V lost 8 bases to trimming and J lost 6 bases; unmatched junction nucleotides: 11. Per germline, CDR1 SEHNR and CDR2 FQNEAQ (reference sequence). In DNA, the CDR3 is TGTGCCAGCCACTGGGGGACAGGGCCGATCGAGCAGTACTTC. It specifies CASHWGTGPIEQYF.

A few counts support this clonotype. The chain couples TRBV20-1 to TRBJ1-4; no firm D call. The CDR3 is made up of 15 amino acids. The germline gives CDR1 DFQATT, CDR2 SNEGSKA (reference sequence). Trimming cost V 0 bases and J 5 bases, with 13 bases left between them. The CDR3 region is CSARDFREENEKLFF. Here the CDR3 DNA reads TGCAGTGCTAGAGATTTTAGAGAGGAGAATGAAAAACTGTTTTTT.

The sample holds a few counts of this clonotype. J is TRBJ2-7 and V is TRBV5-1; 8 positions agree with TRBD1. V was clipped by 4 bases and J by 3 bases; unmatched bases: 15. From germline, CDR1 is SGHRS and CDR2 YFSETQ. This CDR3 comprises 17 residues. This chain's CDR3 is CASSLTPTGEFSYEQYF. The CDR3 DNA sequence: TGCGCCAGCAGCCTAACACCGACAGGGGAATTTAGCTACGAGCAGTACTTC. The full variable domain, in which reference TRBV5-1 and TRBJ2-7 provide the parts outside the CDR3, is KAGVTQTPRYLIKTRGQQVTLSCSPISGHRSVSWYQQTPGQGLQFLFEYFSETQRNKGNFPGRFSGRQFSNSRSEMNVSTLELGDSALYLCASSLTPTGEFSYEQYFGPGTRLTVT.

The rearrangement joins TRBV19 to TRBJ2-2; 7 bases are shared with TRBD1. The CDR3 loop spans 15 amino acids. The germline gives CDR1 LNHDA, CDR2 SQIVND (reference sequence). V shed 5 bases and J 1 base; nucleotides not matched to a gene: 4. In DNA form, the CDR3 reads TGTGCCAGTAGTCTGACAGGGTGGAACACCGGGGAGCTGTTTTTT. Translated: CASSLTGWNTGELFF.

This clonotype was counted ten times or more. The chain combines TRBV7-9 with TRBJ1-1, with TRBD1 as a possible D gene (5 bases). V lost 0 bases and J 2 bases, leaving 10 bases between the germline ends. The germline CDR1 and CDR2 sequences are SEHNR and FQNEAQ (reference sequence). CDR3 length equals 15 residues. CDR3 sequence: CASSLAAGPNTEAFF. The DNA of the CDR3 is TGTGCCAGCAGCTTAGCAGCGGGACCTAACACTGAAGCTTTCTTT.